The 4 T cell receptor beta chains in this list originate from one sample, sequenced in a study of sequential checkpoint blockade in melanoma. Treatment noted: randomized to nivolumab then ipilimumab (arm A) or the reverse (arm B). Sequencing was performed with immunoSEQ multiplex PCR; in TCRdb, only in-frame clones are kept and a portion is missing. The profile shows more than 25,000 clones, 85% to 90% of them singletons. Sequenced here: CD8+ T cells sorted from blood (inferred from file names), sampled from a patient given nivolumab and ipilimumab in sequence. The source is a human donor with melanoma.

The rearrangement uses TRBV5-6 and TRBJ1-2, with TRBD1 matching 7 bases. This CDR3 is built from 15 residues. Germline V lookup: CDR1 SGHDT, CDR2 YYEEEE. The J segment lost 4 bases and the V segment lost 0 bases, leaving 6 bases of the junction unmatched. The CDR3 DNA reads as TGTGCCAGCAGCTTGGCGGAGGGGGCGGCCTATGGCTACACCTTC. Protein product: CASSLAEGAAYGYTF.

The chain couples TRBV29-1 to TRBJ1-3; D remains ambiguous. V was pared by 2 bases and J by 0 bases, with 14 bases between. The CDR3 runs to 16 residues. Germline values: CDR1 SQVTM, CDR2 ANQGSEA. CDR3 in amino acids: CSVESIPADSGNTIYF. The CDR3 DNA is TGCAGCGTTGAATCAATCCCCGCAGACTCTGGAAACACCATATATTTT.

The rearrangement uses TRBV14 and TRBJ1-6; a possible D gene is TRBD1 (5 bases). CDR1 SGHDN and CDR2 FVKESK come from the germline V gene. V was clipped by 0 bases and J by 7 bases, with 10 bases between them. This CDR3 is built from 15 residues. CDR3: CASSQEGAANSPLHF. CDR3 in DNA: TGTGCCAGCAGCCAAGAAGGGGCAGCAAATTCACCCCTCCACTTT.

The rearrangement uses TRBV10-3 and TRBJ1-2; perhaps TRBD1 as D (6 bases). Germline V gives CDR1 ENHRY, CDR2 SYGVKD. This CDR3 contains 15 residues. V lost 2 bases, J lost 4 bases, and 14 bases lay in between. CDR3 in amino acids: CAISEAGAPAYGYTF. The CDR3 DNA reads TGTGCCATCAGTGAGGCAGGGGCTCCTGCCTATGGCTACACCTTC.